This TCR beta chain was sequenced in a study of Ad26.COV2.S vaccination and SARS-CoV-2 variants. The treatment was: 19 received Ad26.COV2.S at low or high dose, single or two shots; about 5 received placebo; per-sample allocation not given. The study sampled participants on day 63 after the first vaccine or placebo injection. Repertoires were generated with immunoSEQ multiplex PCR, while TCRdb's copy carries only in-frame clones and drops some. The sample comprises hundreds of thousands of clones, about four fifths of which are singletons, and more than 7% rests with the top ten. This CDR3 has 13 amino acids. V lost 5 bases and J lost 1, with 10 bases in between. CDR1 is SGDLS and CDR2 is YYNGEE in the germline V gene.

The TCR sequence derives from a person between 18 and 59 years old who received the Ad26.COV2.S COVID-19 vaccine or a placebo. This sample comprised peripheral blood, obtained in a trial of Ad26.COV2.S vaccine versus placebo. The gene calls are TRBV9 and TRBJ2-7; the D call may be TRBD1 or TRBD2 (5 bases each). Written as DNA, the CDR3 is TGTGCCAGCAGTCGGGACGCGTCCTACGAGCAGTACTTC. It specifies CASSRDASYEQYF. Looking up the rest from reference TRBV9 and TRBJ2-7 gives the full variable domain: DSGVTQTPKHLITATGQRVTLRCSPRSGDLSVYWYQQSLDQGLQFLIQYYNGEERAKGNILERFSAQQFPDLHSELNLSSLELGDSALYFCASSRDASYEQYFGPGTRLTVT.